This T cell receptor (beta chain) was identified in a study of glioma-infiltrating T cells after dendritic cell vaccination. Study details: Three intradermal dendritic cell vaccine injections were given every two weeks. Whole-study findings and limits: Higher pretreatment TIL content predicted longer progression-free time and survival.

Isocitrate dehydrogenase mutation was absent in all glioblastoma patients. With respect to this clone: Its antigen is unknown.

Germline-derived CDR1 and CDR2 are SNHLY and FYNNEI. This CDR3 is built from 13 residues. V lost 8 bases and J lost 0, with 8 bases in between. Using immunoSEQ multiplex PCR, the repertoire was profiled, and TCRdb retains in-frame clones only, with some absent. Of about 64,000 clones listed, about 81% were seen once; the top ten hold about 9%. This clonotype originated in a human donor with glioblastoma. Sample: blood, taken before dendritic cell vaccination. The chain employs TRBV2 and TRBJ1-3; D gene unclear. The CDR3 nucleotides are TGTGCCAGCCCAGACACCTCTGGAAACACCATATATTTT. It encodes CASPDTSGNTIYF.